This TCR beta chain was recovered during a study of T cells in Graves' hyperthyroidism and ophthalmopathy. Amplification of TCR beta CDR3 regions was performed using RNA transcripts as template. The HTBI primer set was used in a first-round RT-PCR of the TCR CDR3. Each CDR3 protein gets one entry after TCRdb re-called the multiplex PCR reads with MiXCR. The sample lists hundreds of thousands of distinct CDR3 sequences, 40% to 55% occurring once. Patients with uncontrolled infections, other autoimmune diseases, pregnancy or lactation were excluded. This clonotype has a single count. The antigen remains unidentified. Study-level results: From stable hyperthyroidism, ophthalmopathy was set apart by a 13 V-J model.

Between the trimmed V and J ends, which lost 5 bases and 4 bases, there was a span of 9 bases. Germline assignment: CDR1 SGHTA and CDR2 FQGTGA. This CDR3 is 13 amino acids long. The rearrangement links TRBV7-3 to TRBJ2-1; D call uncertain. The sequenced sample was peripheral blood or thyroid tissue (not recorded which). The sequence came from a young woman with Graves' hyperthyroidism. CDR3 region: CASSDIGYNEQFF. The CDR3 bases are TGTGCCAGCAGCGATATAGGTTACAATGAGCAGTTCTTC.